A single sample gave rise to the 12 T cell receptor beta chains below, sequenced in a study of CXCR4 blockade with PD-1 therapy in pancreatic cancer. Method: immunoSEQ multiplex PCR; TCRdb's copy keeps in-frame clones and lacks some. This table holds 5,200 or so clones, roughly 53% found once. Input material: tumor tissue. These TCRs come from a human donor with pancreatic ductal adenocarcinoma.

The gene calls are TRBV6-8 and TRBJ1-5; 7 nucleotides line up with TRBD1. J gave up 5 bases and V 6 bases, and 7 bases lay outside the gene matches. The germline CDR1 and CDR2 sequences are MNHGY and SAAAGT. This CDR3 is 14 amino acids long. As DNA, the CDR3 is TGTGCCAGCAGCGGCCGACAGGGCTATCAGCCCCAGCATTTT. This translates into CASSGRQGYQPQHF.

The V gene is TRBV19, the J gene TRBJ1-2; 8 nucleotides align to TRBD1. The junction had 8 bases not matched to a gene; V was cut back by 10 bases and J by 4 bases. CDR1 is LNHDA, CDR2 SQIVND, per germline (reference sequence). This CDR3 contains 13 residues. For the CDR3, the DNA is TGTGCCACCACAGACAGGGGTGGCTATGGCTACACCTTC. Its protein product is CATTDRGGYGYTF.

The chain uses TRBV28 and TRBJ1-2; TRBD1 agrees at 7 bases. The CDR3 covers 13 residues. The germline gives CDR1 MDHEN, CDR2 SYDVKM. Losses at the gene ends were 4 bases for V and 4 bases for J; bases not matched to a gene: 3. The CDR3 here is CASSSGQPYGYTF. Here the CDR3 DNA reads TGTGCCAGCAGTTCGGGACAGCCCTATGGCTACACCTTC.

This chain uses TRBV19 with TRBJ1-2, with D uncertain. V dropped 5 bases and J dropped 3 bases, with 16 bases sitting between them. This CDR3 contains 15 residues. Germline V gene data show CDR1 as LNHDA and CDR2 as SQIVND (reference sequence). The CDR3 region has the DNA TGTGCCAGTAGTCTCAATCTCGACGGAGACTATGGCTACACCTTC. Protein product: CASSLNLDGDYGYTF.

The V and J genes are TRBV28 and TRBJ1-1; no clear D. V shed 3 bases and J shed 0 bases, with 2 bases lying between them. Germline V lookup: CDR1 MDHEN, CDR2 SYDVKM. The CDR3 contains 12 residues. As DNA, the CDR3 is TGTGCCAGCAGTTTTGTGAACACTGAAGCTTTCTTT. Amino acid sequence: CASSFVNTEAFF.

The chain employs TRBV19 and TRBJ2-3; D not certain. Trimming removed 4 bases from V and 4 bases from J, with 12 bases in between. There are 14 residues in the CDR3. The V gene's germline CDR1 is LNHDA and CDR2 SQIVND (reference sequence). The CDR3 sequence is CASSNPEVADTQYF. In nucleotides, the CDR3 is TGTGCCAGTAGTAATCCCGAAGTGGCAGATACGCAGTATTTT.

The chain has TRBV30 and TRBJ2-7, with TRBD2 identical over 14 bases. The germline V gene encodes CDR1 GTSNPN and CDR2 SVGIG (reference sequence). J gave up 3 bases and V 2 bases, and 3 bases lay outside the gene matches. The CDR3 is 15 amino acids. In DNA, the CDR3 is TGTGCCTGGAGTCCGGGACTAGCGGGAGTCTACGAGCAGTACTTC. Its translation: CAWSPGLAGVYEQYF.

The table lists this clone with a few counts. The V call is TRBV9, the J call TRBJ2-2, with 12 bases fitting TRBD2. The CDR3 spans 18 residues. Trimming took 1 base from V and 0 from J; bases not matched to a gene: 4. Per the germline V gene, CDR1 is SGDLS and CDR2 is YYNGEE. CDR3 DNA sequence: TGTGCCAGCAGCGTAAGCGCTAGCGGGAGGGCGAACACCGGGGAGCTGTTTTTT. Protein: CASSVSASGRANTGELFF.

This clone was seen a handful of times. The chain couples TRBV15 to TRBJ2-7; no firm D call. Germline-derived CDR1 and CDR2 are LNHNV and YYDKDF (reference sequence). Trimming took off 0 bases at V and 0 bases at J, with 15 bases between the two ends. The CDR3 has 17 amino acids. In nucleotides, the CDR3 is TGTGCCACCAGCAGAGAAACTGCGACCGGAAGCTCCTACGAGCAGTACTTC. Its translation is CATSRETATGSSYEQYF.

The genes are TRBV6-7 and TRBJ2-7, with 8 bases identical to TRBD1. TRBV6-7 is marked as an open reading frame, function uncertain. J gave up 3 bases and V 5 bases, and 9 bases lay outside the gene matches. CDR3 length equals 15 residues. The CDR3 sequence: CASSKTGTGHYEQYF. The CDR3 nucleotides are TGTGCCAGCAGTAAAACCGGGACAGGACACTACGAGCAGTACTTC.

This sequence joins TRBV18 and TRBJ1-6; no definite D call. Germline CDR1 KGHSH, CDR2 LQKENI. V was clipped by 3 bases and J by 0 bases, with 6 bases between them. This CDR3 is 15 amino acids long. CDR3 nucleotides: TGTGCCAGCTCACCGGGCAGCTCCTATAATTCACCCCTCCACTTT. This encodes CASSPGSSYNSPLHF.

This chain connects TRBV29-1 to TRBJ1-2; weak D call: TRBD1 (5 bases). Trimming shortened V by 6 bases and J by 4 bases, and 18 bases separated the two germline ends. Germline values: CDR1 SQVTM, CDR2 ANQGSEA. The CDR3 totals 14 residues. For the CDR3, the DNA is TGCAGCGTGAGAGACGCCACGCAGGGCTATGGCTACACCTTC. It yields the protein CSVRDATQGYGYTF.